The 9 T cell receptor beta chains below all came from one sample that was sequenced in a study of blood T cell repertoires in COVID-19. Some clones are missing from TCRdb's copy, which holds only in-frame ones; the method was immunoSEQ multiplex PCR. Found here are about 140,000 clones, over 80% of them singletons; the top ten hold 1.5% to 2%. Sequencing was done on a sample of peripheral blood. Source of these receptors: a human donor in a cohort sampled during active COVID-19.

The chain recombines TRBV27 with TRBJ2-2, with D possibly matching TRBD1 (6 bases). The germline CDR1 and CDR2 sequences are MNHEY and SMNVEV (reference sequence). This CDR3 contains 15 residues. V lost 2 bases, J lost 7 bases, and 14 bases lay in between. CDR3 nucleotides: TGTGCCAGCAGTTTACACGGACAGACTCACGGGGAGCTGTTTTTT. It translates to CASSLHGQTHGELFF.

This clone was counted between two and nine times. This sequence joins TRBV19 and TRBJ2-7; D perhaps matches TRBD1 (6 bases). Germline CDR1 LNHDA, CDR2 SQIVND (reference sequence). This CDR3 has 13 amino acids. V was shortened by 6 bases and J by 4 bases, with 13 bases between the two germline ends. The CDR3 region is CASSDPQGYEQYF. The CDR3 region has the DNA TGTGCCAGTAGCGATCCACAGGGTTACGAGCAGTACTTC.

The gene calls are TRBV7-9 and TRBJ2-7; TRBD2 might be the D (6 bases). Per the germline V gene, CDR1 is SEHNR and CDR2 is FQNEAQ (reference sequence). The length of the CDR3 is 15 residues. V shed 0 bases and J shed 3 bases, with 12 bases lying between them. CDR3 in amino acids: CASSLAPGSGYEQYF. CDR3 nucleotides: TGTGCCAGCAGCTTAGCGCCCGGGAGTGGCTACGAGCAGTACTTC.

In the case of this clone: The junction departs from the called germline gene at one end, perhaps through a read error. The V and J genes are TRBV20-1 and TRBJ2-3; possible D gene TRBD2, 5 bases. The V gene's germline CDR1 is DFQATT and CDR2 SNEGSKA (reference sequence). CDR3 length: 11 residues. The CDR3 spells CSTPSIDTQYF. CDR3 nucleotide sequence: TGCAGTACCCCTAGCATAGATACGCAGTATTTT.

The chain uses TRBV7-6 and TRBJ2-7; 7 bases align to TRBD2. This CDR3 is built from 15 residues. In germline, CDR1 is SGHVS, CDR2 FNYEAQ. The V gene end was trimmed by 2 bases and the J gene end by 3 bases; junction bases not matched to a gene: 7. CDR3 DNA sequence: TGTGCCAGCAGCTTATTTAGGAGCGGGAACTACGAGCAGTACTTC. Translating it yields CASSLFRSGNYEQYF.

The gene calls are TRBV18 and TRBJ2-1; D is perhaps TRBD2 (5 bases). This CDR3 contains 12 residues. Germline assignment: CDR1 KGHSH and CDR2 LQKENI. The V end lost 3 bases, the J end lost 9 bases, and 9 bases lay between the germline ends. CDR3 coding DNA: TGTGCCAGCTCACCCCTAGCTGTTGAGCAGTTCTTC. Translating gives CASSPLAVEQFF.

The chain joins TRBV19 to TRBJ2-2, with 8 bases identical to TRBD1. In germline, CDR1 is LNHDA, CDR2 SQIVND (reference sequence). Germline trimming cut 3 bases from V and 6 bases from J; bases unmatched to any gene: 12. The CDR3 length is 17 residues. As DNA, the CDR3 is TGTGCCAGTAGTATGCCCGTGAGGACAGGGTCCCCCGGGGAGCTGTTTTTT. This encodes CASSMPVRTGSPGELFF.

This chain connects TRBV19 to TRBJ1-5, with TRBD1 identical over 7 bases. The trim removed 5 bases at V and 0 bases at J, leaving 16 bases unmatched. Germline values: CDR1 LNHDA, CDR2 SQIVND (reference sequence). This CDR3 is 19 amino acids long. CDR3: CASSAIYGTAVFSNQPQHF. CDR3 in DNA: TGTGCCAGTAGTGCCATCTACGGGACAGCCGTCTTTAGCAATCAGCCCCAGCATTTT.

The CDR3 DNA follows: TGCGCCAGCAGCCAAGAAGCTCCACAGGTTCATGGCTACACCTTC. Translation gives CASSQEAPQVHGYTF. The chain carries TRBV4-1 and TRBJ1-2; D perhaps matches TRBD1 (5 bases). Germline CDR1 and CDR2: MGHRA and YSYEKL. Trimming shortened V by 0 bases and J by 6 bases, and 14 bases separated the two germline ends. The CDR3 spans 15 residues.